This record covers a single TCR beta chain. Its antigen remains unidentified. The source of the sample is a study of cytomegalovirus exposure and HLA in healthy donors. This CDR3 has 15 residues. From germline, CDR1 is SGHTS and CDR2 YDEGEE. J gave up 3 bases and V 2 bases, and 1 base lay outside the gene matches. Notes on the study in general: Only CMV serostatus was available as immune exposure information.

PCR was performed using 60 Vbeta and 13 Jbeta primers. Clones were sequenced by immunoSEQ multiplex PCR, and TCRdb holds only the in-frame ones, with some missing. The sample holds more than 95,000 clones; almost 80% are singletons and the top ten take roughly 4%. The rearrangement links TRBV5-8 to TRBJ2-2; 10 bases agree with TRBD2. Sequenced material: PBMCs. The source is a man in his fifties in good health and CMV-seropositive. The CDR3 coding sequence is TGTGCCAGCAGCTTAGCGGGAGGGTACACCGGGGAGCTGTTTTTT. Amino acid sequence: CASSLAGGYTGELFF. The whole variable domain, remainder taken from reference TRBV5-8 and TRBJ2-2, is EAGVTQSPTHLIKTRGQQATLRCSPISGHTSVYWYQQALGLGLQFLLWYDEGEERNRGNFPPRFSGRQFPNYSSELNVNALELEDSALYLCASSLAGGYTGELFFGEGSRLTVL.